The rows below give T cell receptor beta chains drawn from one sample of a study of vaccination effects on CD4 cells after COVID-19. Assay: immunoSEQ multiplex PCR; the TCRdb copy retains only in-frame clones and omits some. Of about 70,000 clones detected, 65% to 85% appear once; the ten largest clones hold more than 5%. The antigens these receptors bind are not known. The sequenced sample was CD4+ T cells from PBMCs cultured with HIV peptides, obtained before COVID-19 vaccination. The receptors stem from a human donor who had a prior SARS-CoV-2 infection. Each CDR3 is given with its conserved first and last residue. A D gene is named only where the DNA matches it firmly. Only some rows state a clone size, as once, few, many or a class for expanded clones.

>TRBJ1-2|-|TRBD1|16|TRBV13
CASSLLGQGAYYGYTF
TGTGCCAGCAGCTTATTAGGACAGGGGGCCTACTATGGCTACACCTTC
>TRBJ2-5|-|-|13|TRBV12-3/TRBV12-4
CASRLDGQETQYF
TGTGCCAGCAGACTCGACGGACAAGAGACCCAGTACTTC
>TRBJ1-1|-|-|13|TRBV7-3
CASSYGADTEAFF
TGTGCCAGCAGCTACGGGGCTGACACTGAAGCTTTCTTT
>TRBJ1-2|-|-|13|TRBV7-9
CASSLMAAEGYTF
TGTGCCAGCAGCTTAATGGCAGCTGAAGGCTACACCTTC
>TRBJ2-1|-|TRBD2|16|TRBV13
CASSHPTSKFGNEQFF
TGTGCCAGCAGCCATCCGACTAGCAAGTTCGGCAATGAGCAGTTCTTC
>TRBJ1-2|-|TRBD1|14|TRBV5-5
CASSRGQGNYGYTF
TGTGCCAGCAGCAGAGGACAGGGCAACTATGGCTACACCTTC
>TRBJ1-5|once|-|13|TRBV6-5
CASSYERFQPQHF
TGTGCCAGCAGTTACGAGAGGTTTCAGCCCCAGCATTTT
>TRBJ2-1|few|-|12|TRBV30
CAWSVGSNEQFF
TGTGCCTGGAGTGTTGGTAGCAATGAGCAGTTCTTC
>TRBJ2-1|few|TRBD1|15|TRBV9
CASSKGQGEMYEQFF
TGTGCCAGCAGCAAGGGACAGGGGGAGATGTATGAGCAGTTCTTC
>TRBJ2-7|-|-|15|TRBV9
CASSVATGSSYEQYF
TGTGCCAGCAGCGTAGCCACAGGGTCCTCCTACGAGCAGTACTTC
>TRBJ2-1|-|-|13|TRBV5-1
CASSPINDREQFF
TGCGCCAGCAGCCCGATCAACGATCGGGAGCAGTTCTTC
>TRBJ2-7|-|-|14|TRBV5-1
CASSREGNGYEQYF
TGCGCCAGCAGCCGCGAAGGGAATGGCTACGAGCAGTACTTC
>TRBJ2-3|few|-|16|TRBV5-6
CASSLAKGQVTDTQYF
TGTGCCAGCAGCTTGGCCAAGGGACAAGTCACAGATACGCAGTATTTT
>TRBJ1-2|-|-|13|TRBV6-1
CASSEEQLDYDTF
TGTGCCAGCAGTGAAGAACAGTTGGATTACGACACCTTC
>TRBJ1-1|-|-|12|TRBV20-1
CSASGHYTEAFF
TGCAGTGCTAGTGGACACTACACTGAAGCTTTCTTT
>TRBJ2-1|-|TRBD2|16|TRBV7-2
CASSPTSGRAHNEQFF
TGTGCCAGCAGCCCTACTAGCGGGAGGGCCCACAATGAGCAGTTCTTC
>TRBJ1-2|once|-|13|TRBV3-1/TRBV3-2
CASTPGDDYGYTF
TGTGCCAGTACGCCAGGGGACGACTATGGCTACACCTTC
>TRBJ1-4|-|-|16|TRBV4-2
CASSPNGVNSNEKLFF
TGTGCCAGCAGCCCGAATGGGGTGAATTCCAATGAAAAACTGTTTTTT
>TRBJ2-1|few|TRBD1|14|TRBV7-2
CASSFRTGGYEQFF
TGTGCCAGCAGCTTTAGGACAGGGGGCTATGAGCAGTTCTTC
>TRBJ1-4|-|TRBD1|15|TRBV6-5
CASSYSGTGNEKLFF
TGTGCCAGCAGTTACAGTGGGACAGGGAACGAAAAACTGTTTTTT
>TRBJ2-3|-|-|14|TRBV5-1
CASSAGGRTDTQYF
TGCGCCAGCAGCGCAGGGGGGCGCACAGATACGCAGTATTTT
>TRBJ2-7|once|TRBD2|16|TRBV11-3
CASSHGGLAGSYEQYF
TGTGCCAGCAGCCATGGGGGACTAGCGGGCTCCTACGAGCAGTACTTC
>TRBJ2-1|-|-|12|TRBV5-1
CASSLDGNEQFF
TGCGCCAGCAGCTTGGACGGTAATGAGCAGTTCTTC
>TRBJ2-3|-|TRBD1|14|TRBV7-7
CASSLGTDTDTQYF
TGTGCTAGCAGCTTAGGGACAGACACAGATACGCAGTATTTT
>TRBJ2-2|-|-|14|TRBV5-4
CASSLQPLTGELFF
TGTGCCAGCAGCCTCCAACCTCTAACCGGGGAGCTGTTTTTT
>TRBJ1-5|-|-|16|TRBV5-1
CASSVGGGFGNQPQHF
TGCGCCAGCAGCGTGGGGGGCGGGTTTGGCAATCAGCCCCAGCATTTT
>TRBJ1-6|-|-|15|TRBV5-4
CASSLDGHYNSPLHF
TGTGCCAGCAGCTTGGACGGCCATTATAATTCACCCCTCCACTTT
>TRBJ2-7|medium-sized|TRBD1|15|TRBV27
CASGVRQGSSGEQYF
TGTGCCAGCGGTGTCCGACAGGGGAGCTCGGGCGAGCAGTACTTC
>TRBJ2-3|-|-|15|TRBV18
CASSSLGPGGGTQYF
TGTGCCAGCTCTTCCCTAGGGCCAGGGGGAGGTACGCAGTATTTT
>TRBJ2-5|-|-|13|TRBV7-2
CASSFPTQETQYF
TGTGCCAGCAGCTTCCCGACCCAAGAGACCCAGTACTTC
>TRBJ2-3|few|-|12|TRBV7-2
CASSPGLDTQYF
TGTGCCAGCAGCCCGGGCTTAGATACGCAGTATTTT
>TRBJ1-2|-|-|14|TRBV14
CASSQVTTASGYTF
TGTGCCAGCAGCCAAGTTACGACGGCCTCTGGCTACACCTTC